The source of this T cell receptor beta chain is a study of blood T cell repertoires in COVID-19. Study details: Acute and convalescent COVID-19 specimens originated in the United States, Italy and Spain. The analysed material was cDNA or gDNA that came from T cells, B-cell-depleted T cells, or PBMCs.

In the authors' workflow: Using reference gene primer amplification, nucleated cell counts were estimated. Produced via immunoSEQ multiplex PCR; TCRdb's table is partial and in-frame only. V and J calls and clone size are given by that table; D and trimming were obtained from the DNA. The data hold about 140,000 clones, with 79% observed a single time. Germline trimming cut 5 bases from V and 9 bases from J; bases unmatched to any gene: 6. The germline gives CDR1 SNHLY, CDR2 FYNNEI. The CDR3 contains 14 residues. The chain links TRBV2 to TRBJ2-2, with 10 bases identical to TRBD1. The sequencing input was peripheral blood. The sequence came from a man aged 55 to 69 with acute or convalescent COVID-19. The CDR3 region is CASSRDRGERELFF. The CDR3 DNA is TGTGCCAGCAGTCGGGACAGGGGAGAAAGGGAGCTGTTTTTT.